A selection of T cell receptor beta chains follows, all from one sample in a study of identical twins. TCRdb used MiXCR to reprocess the 5' RACE reads, holding one entry per CDR3 protein. This sample has some 500,000 distinct CDR3 sequences; 9.6% occur once, and the top ten carry around 3.2%. This sample was shared with a second study, whose subject was yellow fever vaccine responses in identical twins.

The sequencing sample was made of PBMCs. The origin of the receptors is a woman aged 18-35 years in good health. CDR3s include the opening cysteine and the closing phenylalanine or tryptophan. The order of the fields is clone size, D gene, V gene, J gene, CDR3 DNA, CDR3 protein. D genes are given only for firm matches. Only part of the rows carry a size: once, few, many, or a class if the clone is expanded.

few	.	TRBV20-1	TRBJ2-2	TGCAGTGCTAGCCCCGGGACCACAACCGGGGAGCTGTTTTTT	CSASPGTTTGELFF
few	TRBD2	TRBV12-3/TRBV12-4	TRBJ2-7	TGTGCCAGCAGTTTGAGCGGGGGAACCCACGAGCAGTACTTC	CASSLSGGTHEQYF
few	.	TRBV20-1	TRBJ2-5	TGCAGTGCGCCGGGACTCGCAGAAGAGACCCAGTACTTC	CSAPGLAEETQYF
few	.	TRBV9	TRBJ2-5	TGTGCCAGCAGCGTAGGGACTGGTGGATTCCAAGAGACCCAGTACTTC	CASSVGTGGFQETQYF
.	TRBD2	TRBV20-1	TRBJ2-5	TGCAGTGCTAGTTTAGTACTAGCGGGTAGGGTGGGGACCCAGTACTTC	CSASLVLAGRVGTQYF
few	.	TRBV20-1	TRBJ2-5	TGCAGTGGCTTAGGACTCGCTAAAGAGACCCAGTACTTC	CSGLGLAKETQYF
many	.	TRBV7-7	TRBJ2-2	TGTGCTAGCAGCTTAAGGGCCACCGGGGAGCTGTTTTTT	CASSLRATGELFF
many	.	TRBV7-9	TRBJ1-2	TGTGCCAGCAGCGCCGGACAGGGCTACACCTTC	CASSAGQGYTF
few	TRBD2	TRBV9	TRBJ2-3	TGTGCCAGCAGCGTAGCGTTGCGGGGGGACACAGATACGCAGTATTTT	CASSVALRGDTDTQYF
few	.	TRBV12-3/TRBV12-4	TRBJ2-7	TGTGCCAGCAGTTTTGAGGAAGCCTACGAGCAGTACTTC	CASSFEEAYEQYF
many	.	TRBV5-1	TRBJ1-4	TGCGCCAGCAGCCCCTCGGAGGGCAAAGGGAAACTGTTTTTT	CASSPSEGKGKLFF
few	TRBD1	TRBV10-3	TRBJ2-2	TGTGCCATCCCCGGAGAACTTCAGGGGGCTAACACCGGGGAGCTGTTTTTT	CAIPGELQGANTGELFF
few	.	TRBV27	TRBJ2-1	TGTGCCAGCAGTTCACTCAACAGGGAAGGCAATGAGCAGTTCTTC	CASSSLNREGNEQFF